The 20 T cell receptor beta chains in this list originate from one sample, sequenced in a study of cytomegalovirus exposure and HLA in healthy donors. PCR was performed using 60 Vbeta and 13 Jbeta primers. Clones were sequenced by immunoSEQ multiplex PCR, and TCRdb holds only the in-frame ones, with some missing. Of about 150,000 clones in the sample, around 74% are singletons; the top ten hold approximately 6%. Sequenced: PBMCs. These receptors all stem from a man aged 50 to 60 in good health and CMV-seropositive.

The rearrangement uses TRBV7-9 and TRBJ2-7; 7 nucleotides agree with TRBD1. CDR3 size: 14 residues. CDR1 is SEHNR, CDR2 FQNEAQ, per germline (reference sequence). The ends lost 0 bases at V and 9 bases at J; junction bases unmatched: 8. The CDR3 nucleotides are TGTGCCAGCAGCTTAGCACAGGGGCCCTTCTGGCAGTACTTC. As protein: CASSLAQGPFWQYF.

The chain couples TRBV29-1 to TRBJ1-3; tentatively, D is TRBD1 (5 bases). V was cut by 7 bases and J by 4 bases, with 23 bases left in between. CDR3 length: 16 residues. Looked up from germline, CDR1 is SQVTM and CDR2 is ANQGSEA. CDR3 loop: CSAQGEGLGSGNTIYF. The DNA of the CDR3 is TGCAGCGCACAAGGGGAGGGGTTGGGCTCGGGAAACACCATATATTTT.

This clone has a single count. The chain joins TRBV19 to TRBJ1-5; 7 nucleotides line up with TRBD1. The CDR3 length is 14 residues. From germline, CDR1 is LNHDA and CDR2 SQIVND (reference sequence). J gave up 7 bases and V 3 bases, and 6 bases lay outside the gene matches. Here the CDR3 DNA reads TGTGCCAGTAGTATGCAGGGGGACGGCCAGCCCCAGCATTTT. It yields the protein CASSMQGDGQPQHF.

This clone was recorded a few times. V gene TRBV5-5 combines with J gene TRBJ1-2, with TRBD1 matching over 9 bases. V shed 4 bases and J 5 bases; nucleotides not matched to a gene: 15. CDR3 length: 17 residues. Germline values: CDR1 SGHKS, CDR2 YYEKEE (reference sequence). CDR3 residues: CASSVDRGMQLSYGYTF. CDR3 bases: TGTGCCAGCAGCGTTGACAGGGGGATGCAACTGTCTTATGGCTACACCTTC.

Only one count was recorded for this clone. This chain uses TRBV6-1 with TRBJ2-4; 8 bases are shared with TRBD1. The germline CDR1 and CDR2 sequences are MNHNS and SASEGT. This CDR3 comprises 19 residues. J lost 0 bases, V lost 1 base, and 11 bases had no gene match. The CDR3 DNA sequence: TGTGCCAGCAGTGAAGAAGATAGACAGGGGTATATAGCCAAAAACATTCAGTACTTC. This encodes CASSEEDRQGYIAKNIQYF.

This rearrangement joins TRBV6-1 to TRBJ1-4, with D perhaps matching TRBD1 (5 bases). The CDR3 totals 15 residues. Trimming took off 6 bases at V and 7 bases at J, with 18 bases between the two ends. CDR1 MNHNS and CDR2 SASEGT come from the germline V gene. This CDR3 reads CASSRAVSGGEKLFF. In DNA form, the CDR3 reads TGTGCCAGCAGCCGAGCAGTCTCGGGGGGTGAAAAACTGTTTTTT.

The chain uses TRBV6-1 and TRBJ2-5; 7 bases map to TRBD2. The end of the DNA aligns better with TRBJ2-7, so the J call may be wrong. Per the germline V gene, CDR1 is MNHNS and CDR2 is SASEGT. CDR3 length equals 15 residues. CDR3 in DNA: TGTGCCAGCAGTGAAAGGGCGGGAGCCTCCTACGAGCAGTACTTC. Encoded protein: CASSERAGASYEQYF.

This chain connects TRBV29-1 to TRBJ1-1, with unresolved D. V lost 8 bases and J 10 bases, leaving 17 bases between the germline ends. This CDR3 comprises 11 residues. Germline CDR1 reads SQVTM; CDR2 reads ANQGSEA. CDR3 in DNA: TGCAGCACTCTATCGGGAATAGGAGCTTTCTTT. Translation gives CSTLSGIGAFF.

The chain couples TRBV19 to TRBJ2-4, with D possibly matching TRBD2 (5 bases). Trimming pared 8 bases from V and 1 base from J, leaving 15 bases between. This CDR3 spans 15 amino acids. In germline, CDR1 is LNHDA, CDR2 SQIVND (reference sequence). The CDR3 bases are TGTGCCAGTCGGTGGGGATCGGGGGCCAAAAACATTCAGTACTTC. Protein: CASRWGSGAKNIQYF.

This chain connects TRBV6-6 to TRBJ2-3, with D unclear. Germline V gene lookup returns CDR1 MNHNY and CDR2 SVGAGI (reference sequence). Deletions cut 6 bases from V and 4 bases from J, with 8 bases between. CDR3 length: 12 residues. The CDR3 DNA is TGTGCCAGCAGAGTTACATCAGATACGCAGTATTTT. It is translated as CASRVTSDTQYF.

The V and J genes are TRBV28 and TRBJ1-5; tentative D call: TRBD1 (5 bases). V lost 6 bases to trimming and J lost 3 bases, with 15 bases between them. The CDR3 runs to 15 residues. Germline loops: CDR1 MDHEN, CDR2 SYDVKM. CDR3 nucleotide sequence: TGTGCCAGCAGCTTGGGGCCAGGAAACAATCAGCCCCAGCATTTT. This gives the protein CASSLGPGNNQPQHF.

The rearrangement links TRBV2 to TRBJ2-2; 7 nucleotides align to TRBD1. There are 13 residues in the CDR3. CDR1 and CDR2 from the germline V gene are SNHLY and FYNNEI. J lost 5 bases, V lost 6 bases, and 3 bases had no gene match. As DNA, the CDR3 is TGTGCCAGCAGGGGGACAGATACCGGGGAGCTGTTTTTT. Translating gives CASRGTDTGELFF.

The V gene is TRBV7-2, the J gene TRBJ2-7; 7 bases are shared with TRBD2. Trimming removed 3 bases from V and 6 bases from J; junction bases left unmatched: 14. CDR1 and CDR2 (germline): SGHTA, FQGNSA. The CDR3 runs to 16 residues. Written as DNA, the CDR3 is TGTGCCAGCAGCTTCACAATACGGGCGGGAGTGCCCGAGCAGTACTTC. The encoded protein is CASSFTIRAGVPEQYF. Supplemented by reference TRBV7-2 and TRBJ2-7, the full variable domain reads GAGVSQSPSNKVTEKGKDVELRCDPISGHTALYWYRQSLGQGLEFLIYFQGNSAPDKSGLPSDRFSAERTGGSVSTLTIQRTQQEDSAVYLCASSFTIRAGVPEQYFGPGTRLTVT.

The sample holds a few counts of this clone. The chain employs TRBV11-2 and TRBJ2-7, with D unclear. Germline CDR1 reads SGHAT; CDR2 reads FQNNGV. The CDR3 sequence is 13 residues long. Trimming shortened V by 1 base and J by 7 bases, and 11 bases separated the two germline ends. CDR3 bases: TGTGCCAGCAGCTTAGGGCAAACGCGGGAGCAGTACTTC. This translates into CASSLGQTREQYF.

Only a few counts were recorded for this clone. The CDR3 region is CASGQDYGYTF. In DNA, the CDR3 is TGCGCCAGCGGACAGGACTATGGCTACACCTTC. This chain connects TRBV5-1 to TRBJ1-2, with TRBD1 identical over 7 bases. J was trimmed by 3 bases and V by 7 bases; bases with no gene match: 0. The CDR3 extends over 11 amino acids. Looked up from germline, CDR1 is SGHRS and CDR2 is YFSETQ.

This clone was observed a single time. The chain has TRBV6-1 and TRBJ1-5, with D unclear. The V end lost 2 bases, the J end lost 0 bases, and 2 bases lay between the germline ends. Germline lookup yields CDR1 MNHNS and CDR2 SASEGT. This CDR3 contains 13 residues. The CDR3 is CASSEYSNQPQHF. Written as DNA, the CDR3 is TGTGCCAGCAGTGAATATAGCAATCAGCCCCAGCATTTT.

The gene calls are TRBV4-1 and TRBJ2-2; D uncertain. Germline values: CDR1 MGHRA, CDR2 YSYEKL. This CDR3 spans 13 amino acids. Trimming removed 1 base at V and 6 bases at J, with 6 bases between. CDR3 DNA: TGCGCCAGCAGCCAAGCCGGAGCCGGGGAGCTGTTTTTT. Translation: CASSQAGAGELFF.

V gene TRBV10-3 combines with J gene TRBJ1-5; TRBD1 aligns across 7 bases. Trimming cost V 4 bases and J 4 bases; bases outside gene matches: 7. CDR3 length equals 15 residues. From germline, CDR1 is ENHRY and CDR2 SYGVKD. The CDR3 spells CAISATTGYNQPQHF. CDR3 DNA: TGTGCCATCAGTGCGACGACAGGGTATAATCAGCCCCAGCATTTT.

This clone has only a few counts. The rearrangement links TRBV5-1 to TRBJ2-5; D is undetermined. Germline CDR1 and CDR2: SGHRS and YFSETQ. This CDR3 is 15 amino acids long. V lost 0 bases and J lost 4, with 13 bases in between. The DNA of the CDR3 is TGCGCCAGCAGCTTGGGACTTTACCAAGGAGAGACCCAGTACTTC. Amino acid sequence: CASSLGLYQGETQYF.

V is TRBV7-9 and J is TRBJ1-6; 7 bases fit TRBD1. The CDR3 sequence is 15 residues long. Trimming took 0 bases from V and 5 from J; bases not matched to a gene: 1. Germline CDR1 reads SEHNR; CDR2 reads FQNEAQ (reference sequence). The CDR3 protein is CASSLAGTDNSPLHF. The CDR3 region has the DNA TGTGCCAGCAGCTTAGCCGGGACAGATAATTCACCCCTCCACTTT.